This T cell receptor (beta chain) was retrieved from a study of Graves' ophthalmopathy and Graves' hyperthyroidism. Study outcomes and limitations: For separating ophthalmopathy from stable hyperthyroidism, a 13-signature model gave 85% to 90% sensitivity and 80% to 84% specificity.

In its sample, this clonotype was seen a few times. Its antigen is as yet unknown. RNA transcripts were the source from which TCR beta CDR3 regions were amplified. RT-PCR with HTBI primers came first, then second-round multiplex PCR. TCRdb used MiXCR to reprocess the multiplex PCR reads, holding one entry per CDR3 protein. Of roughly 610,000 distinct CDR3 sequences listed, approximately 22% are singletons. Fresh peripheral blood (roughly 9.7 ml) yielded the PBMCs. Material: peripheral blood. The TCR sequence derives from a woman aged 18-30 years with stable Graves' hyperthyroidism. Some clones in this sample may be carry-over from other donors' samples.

The CDR3 DNA is TGTGCCAGCACCCCCGGGGCTCGCTATGGCTACACCTTC. Translated, it gives CASTPGARYGYTF. The chain is built from TRBV6-1 and TRBJ1-2; TRBD1 might be the D (5 bases). Trimming left V 7 bases short and J 4 bases short, with 13 bases between. The CDR3 totals 13 residues. Germline-derived CDR1 and CDR2 are MNHNS and SASEGT.